Sequencing of this T cell receptor (beta chain) was carried out in a study of T-cell memory formation after mild COVID-19. TCRdb re-analysed the 5' RACE reads in MiXCR, keeping a single row per CDR3 protein. Here the sample spans 250,000 or so distinct CDR3 sequences, roughly a tenth being singletons. V was cut by 5 bases and J by 2 bases, with 16 bases left in between. Germline loops: CDR1 MNHNS, CDR2 SASEGT. The CDR3 consists of 15 residues. The sample consisted of PBMCs or a T cell subset sorted from them (not recorded which). The chain joins TRBV6-1 to TRBJ2-7; D unclear. The source is a man aged 18 to 30 who had mild COVID-19 (a few samples of this study predate the infection). Cell type and time point are not known. CDR3 coding DNA: TGTGCCAGCAGTAAGACGGACGGTTGGGCCTACGAGCAGTACTTC. As protein: CASSKTDGWAYEQYF.